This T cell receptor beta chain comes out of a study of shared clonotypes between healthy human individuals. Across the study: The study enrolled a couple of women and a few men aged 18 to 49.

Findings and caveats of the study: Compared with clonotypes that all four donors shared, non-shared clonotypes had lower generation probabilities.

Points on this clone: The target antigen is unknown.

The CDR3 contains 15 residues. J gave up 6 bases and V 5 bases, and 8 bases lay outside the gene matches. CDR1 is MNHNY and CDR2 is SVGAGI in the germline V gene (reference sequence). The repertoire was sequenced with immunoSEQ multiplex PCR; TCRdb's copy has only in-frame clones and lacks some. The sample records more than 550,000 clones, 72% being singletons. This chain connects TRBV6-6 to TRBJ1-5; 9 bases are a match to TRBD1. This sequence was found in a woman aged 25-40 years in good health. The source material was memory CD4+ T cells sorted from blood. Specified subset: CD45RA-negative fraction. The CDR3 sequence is CASSNTGGGFQPQHF. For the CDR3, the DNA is TGTGCCAGCAGTAACACAGGGGGCGGATTTCAGCCCCAGCATTTT.